What follows are 11 T cell receptor beta chains derived from one specimen sequenced in a study of neurological immune-mediated disorders (dated by TCRdb to the late 2010s). The library came from 5' RACE. The instrument given in TCRdb is Illumina HiSeq 2500. Using fastp trimming at Q25 and MiXCR clonotype assembly, TCRdb reanalyzed the public sequencing data and kept in-frame beta chains. A single entry per CDR3 protein holds the most common genes and DNA from its merged rows. The sample profile shows tens of thousands of distinct CDR3 sequences; about an eighth of them were found once. Together, the top ten hold 3.5% to 5.5% of the sample. The time point label corresponds to: longitudinal time-point 1 (baseline). The specimen was PBMCs. These receptors originate from a female donor with HTLV-1-associated myelopathy (HAM/TSP).

Many counts were recorded for this clonotype. This chain joins TRBV28 and TRBJ2-5; TRBD1 matches at 8 bases. The V segment lost 2 bases and the J segment 0 bases; nucleotides outside the gene matches: 5. The CDR3 runs 16 residues. Germline values: CDR1 MDHEN, CDR2 SYDVKM. This CDR3 is CASSLTQGEYQETQYF. The CDR3 DNA sequence: TGTGCCAGCAGTTTAACACAGGGGGAATACCAAGAGACCCAGTACTTC.

This clonotype was seen ten or more times. CDR3 in amino acids: CASSLTRGHAYEQYF. The DNA for the CDR3 is TGTGCCAGCAGCCTCACCAGGGGGCATGCCTACGAGCAGTACTTC. J is TRBJ2-7 and V is TRBV6-5; 8 bases are shared with TRBD1. J lost 2 bases, V lost 6 bases, and 9 bases had no gene match. Germline loops: CDR1 MNHEY, CDR2 SVGAGI. The CDR3 contains 15 residues.

This clonotype was recorded once. This could be a read error, since a much larger clone is one nucleotide away. This chain uses TRBV11-2 with TRBJ2-7; D unresolved. CDR1 and CDR2 from the germline V gene are SGHAT and FQNNGV. CDR3 size: 10 residues. Trimming left V 2 bases short and J 6 bases short, with 2 bases between. The CDR3 region has the DNA TGTGCCAGCAGCTTAATCGAGCAGTACTTC. This sequence encodes CASSLIEQYF.

This sequence joins TRBV10-3 and TRBJ2-5; D gene unclear. CDR1 is ENHRY, CDR2 SYGVKD, per germline. This CDR3 is built from 13 residues. V was clipped by 4 bases and J by 5 bases, with 11 bases between them. CDR3 coding DNA: TGTGCCATCAGTGTCAAGGGTTGTGAGACCCAGTACTTC. This codes for CAISVKGCETQYF.

This clonotype was picked up many times. The V call is TRBV6-5, the J call TRBJ2-7; D may be TRBD1 (6 bases). V was pared by 6 bases and J by 7 bases, with 19 bases between. Germline-derived CDR1 and CDR2 are MNHEY and SVGAGI. This CDR3 is built from 14 residues. The CDR3 DNA is TGTGCCAGCAGACAGACAGGAGATGCTAGGGAGCAGTACTTC. Amino acid sequence: CASRQTGDAREQYF.

There are many counts of this clonotype. The V gene is TRBV5-1, the J gene TRBJ1-1; D is possibly TRBD1 (5 bases). Germline V lookup: CDR1 SGHRS, CDR2 YFSETQ. V shed 3 bases and J shed 1 base, with 10 bases lying between them. The CDR3 runs 14 residues. The CDR3 DNA reads as TGCGCCAGCAGCTCGACAGTGCGGAACACTGAAGCTTTCTTT. Translated: CASSSTVRNTEAFF.

V usage is TRBV5-5 and J usage is TRBJ1-2, with D tentatively TRBD1 (5 bases). In germline, CDR1 is SGHKS, CDR2 YYEKEE (reference sequence). The CDR3 consists of 13 residues. V lost 0 bases to trimming and J lost 6 bases, with 9 bases between them. CDR3 sequence (DNA): TGTGCCAGCAGCTTGGACAGGCCCGATGGCTACACCTTC. Residues: CASSLDRPDGYTF.

This clonotype was detected ten times or more. The V gene is TRBV3-1, the J gene TRBJ2-1, with D uncertain. The CDR3 has 13 amino acids. Per the germline V gene, CDR1 is LGHDT and CDR2 is YNNKEL (reference sequence). V lost 1 base to trimming and J lost 7 bases, with 8 bases between them. This chain's CDR3 is CASSQATLNEQFF. Here the CDR3 DNA reads TGTGCCAGCAGCCAAGCAACCTTGAATGAGCAGTTCTTC.

This clonotype was recorded at least ten times. The V and J genes are TRBV10-1 and TRBJ1-2; 7 positions agree with TRBD1. The CDR3 runs 17 residues. V lost 1 base to trimming and J lost 1 base; unmatched junction nucleotides: 9. The germline CDR1 and CDR2 sequences are WNHNN and SYGVQD (reference sequence). The CDR3 reads CASSEFVHRGINYGYTF. The CDR3 region has the DNA TGCGCCAGCAGTGAGTTTGTACACAGGGGAATTAACTATGGCTACACCTTC.

Many counts were recorded for this clonotype. The chain is built from TRBV20-1 and TRBJ2-1; 8 bases map to TRBD2. The junction had 6 bases not matched to a gene; V was cut back by 3 bases and J by 8 bases. From germline, CDR1 is DFQATT and CDR2 SNEGSKA (reference sequence). The CDR3 runs 13 residues. CDR3 nucleotide sequence: TGCAGTGCTAGCGGGGGGGCCCTGGATGAGCAGTTCTTC. Its protein product is CSASGGALDEQFF.

On this clonotype itself: A much larger clone lies a single base off, so this may be a read error. This chain joins TRBV7-3 and TRBJ2-2; D gene ambiguous. Trimming pared 8 bases from V and 3 bases from J, leaving 13 bases between. Germline V gives CDR1 SGHTA, CDR2 FQGTGA. This CDR3 is built from 14 residues. As DNA, the CDR3 is TGTGCCAGCGGCCCTAGGGTTTACACCGGGGAGCTGTTTTTT. It codes for CASGPRVYTGELFF.